Shown below are 30 T cell receptor beta chains from a single sample sequenced in a study of blood T cell repertoires in COVID-19. Libraries were prepared by immunoSEQ multiplex PCR; TCRdb keeps only in-frame clonotypes and omits some of them. The sample has 75,000 to 100,000 clones, 82% seen once; the top ten hold 20% to 25%. Sequencing was performed on peripheral blood. The receptors derive from a human donor in a cohort sampled during active COVID-19.

This sequence joins TRBV7-3 and TRBJ2-7; 13 bases agree with TRBD2. Germline CDR1 SGHTA, CDR2 FQGTGA. The V and J ends lost 5 bases and 5 bases, in that order; junction bases with no gene match: 15. The CDR3 is 18 residues long. The CDR3, as DNA: TGTGCCAGCAGCGGACCCGGGACTAGCGGGGCCCCATGGCACGAGCAGTACTTC. Its translation: CASSGPGTSGAPWHEQYF.

This clone was detected many times. J is TRBJ1-2 and V is TRBV7-2; D is unclear. Trimming took 4 bases from V and 1 from J, leaving 4 bases between them. The CDR3 covers 12 residues. Germline V CDR1 and CDR2: SGHTA, FQGNSA. The CDR3 protein is CASSSHNYGYTF. As DNA, the CDR3 is TGTGCCAGCAGCTCACATAACTATGGCTACACCTTC.

The chain joins TRBV4-2 to TRBJ1-2, with 7 bases matching TRBD1. There are 16 residues in the CDR3. V lost 0 bases, J lost 4 bases, and 8 bases stayed unmatched. Germline lookup yields CDR1 LGHNA and CDR2 YNFKEQ. The CDR3 loop reads CASSQETTGAVYGYTF. The CDR3 coding sequence is TGTGCCAGCAGCCAAGAAACAACAGGGGCGGTCTATGGCTACACCTTC.

The V call is TRBV24-1, the J call TRBJ2-5; D remains ambiguous. The CDR3 is made up of 15 amino acids. V lost 11 bases and J 5 bases, leaving 23 bases between the germline ends. CDR1 is KGHDR, CDR2 SFDVKD, per germline. The CDR3 DNA sequence: TGTGCCAGCGGCACTATTGGTGTGGGTGGGGAGACCCAGTACTTC. Translation: CASGTIGVGGETQYF.

The rearrangement uses TRBV5-4 and TRBJ1-6; the D gene is possibly TRBD1 (6 bases). The CDR3 spans 14 residues. Germline V gene data show CDR1 as SGHNT and CDR2 as YYREEE (reference sequence). Trimming cost V 5 bases and J 5 bases, with 11 bases left between them. CDR3 sequence (DNA): TGTGCCAGCAGATCAGGGGTAAATAATTCACCCCTCCACTTT. Protein: CASRSGVNNSPLHF.

A note on this clone: Germline is not matched at one junction end, which may reflect a read error. V and J are TRBV12-3 or TRBV12-4 and TRBJ2-3; D might be TRBD1 (5 bases). CDR3 length: 12 amino acids. CDR3 in DNA: TGTGCCAGCAGTCCGGACACATATACGCAGTATTTT. Residues: CASSPDTYTQYF.

The V call is TRBV6-5, the J call TRBJ1-4, with TRBD1 as a possible D gene (6 bases). Trimming removed 4 bases from V and 5 bases from J, with 8 bases in between. Germline values: CDR1 MNHEY, CDR2 SVGAGI. The CDR3 totals 13 residues. The CDR3 region has the DNA TGTGCCAGCAGTTTTGGACAGAATGAAAAACTGTTTTTT. This codes for CASSFGQNEKLFF.

This chain connects TRBV10-3 to TRBJ2-7; 11 bases fit TRBD1. The CDR3 consists of 12 residues. Per germline, CDR1 ENHRY and CDR2 SYGVKD. Losses at the gene ends were 10 bases for V and 3 bases for J; bases not matched to a gene: 2. CDR3 in amino acids: CATGTGGYEQYF. CDR3 sequence (DNA): TGTGCCACGGGGACAGGGGGCTACGAGCAGTACTTC.

This sequence joins TRBV9 and TRBJ1-2; no clear D. With 3 bases removed from V and 6 bases from J, the gap between germline ends came to 9 bases. The CDR3 has 12 amino acids. CDR1 and CDR2 from the germline V gene are SGDLS and YYNGEE. DNA for the CDR3: TGTGCCAGCAGCGAGGACGGGGATGGCTACACCTTC. Protein sequence: CASSEDGDGYTF.

Comments on this clone: Within the sample, other DNA sequences also encode this same CDR3. The gene calls are TRBV7-9 and TRBJ1-5; D gene uncertain. The CDR3 length is 12 residues. Germline V gives CDR1 SEHNR, CDR2 FQNEAQ (reference sequence). Trimming removed 6 bases from V and 7 bases from J, with 10 bases in between. In DNA, the CDR3 is TGTGCCAGCAGTCAGGATAACCAGCCCCAGCATTTT. Amino acids: CASSQDNQPQHF.

This chain links TRBV4-1 with TRBJ1-2; a possible D gene is TRBD1 (5 bases). V lost 1 base, J lost 7 bases, and 19 bases lay in between. Germline V gene data show CDR1 as MGHRA and CDR2 as YSYEKL. The CDR3 is 16 amino acids. The CDR3 loop reads CASSQVAGGVSSGYTF. DNA of the CDR3: TGCGCCAGCAGCCAAGTTGCCGGGGGTGTATCAAGTGGCTACACCTTC.

The V call is TRBV6-6, the J call TRBJ2-3; D may be TRBD1 (5 bases). V dropped 3 bases and J dropped 2 bases, with 9 bases sitting between them. This CDR3 spans 14 amino acids. CDR1 and CDR2 (germline): MNHNY, SVGAGI (reference sequence). The CDR3 sequence is CASSYAGSTDTQYF. As DNA, the CDR3 is TGTGCCAGCAGTTATGCAGGGTCCACAGATACGCAGTATTTT.

This clone was observed a handful of times. The chain has TRBV18 and TRBJ1-6; no firm D call. The length of the CDR3 is 15 residues. Trimming removed 6 bases at V and 0 bases at J, with 9 bases between. Germline CDR1 reads KGHSH; CDR2 reads LQKENI. This CDR3 is CASSPISSYNSPLHF. CDR3 in DNA: TGTGCCAGCTCCCCCATCAGCTCCTATAATTCACCCCTCCACTTT. Variable domain in full (rest from reference TRBV18 and TRBJ1-6): NAGVMQNPRHLVRRRGQEARLRCSPMKGHSHVYWYRQLPEEGLKFMVYLQKENIIDESGMPKERFSAEFPKEGPSILRIQQVVRGDSAAYFCASSPISSYNSPLHFGNGTRLTVT.

V is TRBV2 and J is TRBJ1-3; the D gene is possibly TRBD1 (5 bases). V lost 9 bases to trimming and J lost 0 bases, with 9 bases between them. Looked up from germline, CDR1 is SNHLY and CDR2 is FYNNEI. This CDR3 spans 13 amino acids. As DNA, the CDR3 is TGTGCCAGACAGGCTATCTCTGGAAACACCATATATTTT. Its protein is CARQAISGNTIYF. Full variable domain (missing parts from reference TRBV2 and TRBJ1-3): EPEVTQTPSHQVTQMGQEVILRCVPISNHLYFYWYRQILGQKVEFLVSFYNNEISEKSEIFDDQFSVERPDGSNFTLKIRSTKLEDSAMYFCARQAISGNTIYFGEGSWLTVV.

The chain combines TRBV7-9 with TRBJ1-4; 10 bases match TRBD1. Germline assignment: CDR1 SEHNR and CDR2 FQNEAQ (reference sequence). After removal of 5 bases from V and 7 bases from J, the junction contained 19 bases not matched to a gene. The CDR3 spans 19 residues. Here the CDR3 reads CASSRSEGQGTRGSEKLFF. CDR3 nucleotide sequence: TGTGCCAGCAGCCGAAGTGAGGGACAGGGGACCCGGGGAAGTGAAAAACTGTTTTTT.

The chain is built from TRBV28 and TRBJ1-6; no reliable D call. Trimming left V 6 bases short and J 10 bases short, with 13 bases between. The length of the CDR3 is 13 residues. CDR1 and CDR2 (germline): MDHEN, SYDVKM. CDR3 coding DNA: TGTGCCAGCAGCCCCCGACATTCCTCACCCCTCCACTTT. Its translation: CASSPRHSSPLHF. The complete variable domain, with remaining parts taken from reference TRBV28 and TRBJ1-6, reads DVKVTQSSRYLVKRTGEKVFLECVQDMDHENMFWYRQDPGLGLRLIYFSYDVKMKEKGDIPEGYSVSREKKERFSLILESASTNQTSMYLCASSPRHSSPLHFGNGTRLTVT.

The gene calls are TRBV20-1 and TRBJ2-3; 8 positions match TRBD2. The CDR3 sequence is 16 residues long. With V trimmed by 3 bases and J by 8 bases, 16 bases remained unmatched. Germline V gives CDR1 DFQATT, CDR2 SNEGSKA (reference sequence). CDR3 loop: CSASYPSGGGHGTQYF. The CDR3 DNA reads TGCAGTGCTAGTTACCCATCGGGGGGGGGCCATGGTACGCAGTATTTT.

The genes are TRBV5-4 and TRBJ2-3; 7 bases are shared with TRBD2. Germline V gives CDR1 SGHNT, CDR2 YYREEE (reference sequence). The CDR3 is 14 amino acids. V was clipped by 1 base and J by 6 bases; unmatched bases: 5. The CDR3 reads CASSLMSREDTQYF. As DNA, the CDR3 is TGTGCCAGCAGCTTGATGTCGCGGGAGGATACGCAGTATTTT.

The CDR3 nucleotides are TGTGCCACCAGTGATGTTAGGGGGCGCACAGATACGCAGTATTTT. Amino acid sequence: CATSDVRGRTDTQYF. V usage is TRBV24-1 and J usage is TRBJ2-3; 7 bases match TRBD1. V trimming: 3 bases; J trimming: 1 base; junction bases outside the gene matches: 3. Germline V CDR1 and CDR2: KGHDR, SFDVKD. The CDR3 contains 15 residues.

The chain carries TRBV2 and TRBJ1-5; no definite D call. The CDR3 has 14 residues. Between the trimmed V and J ends, which lost 1 base and 0 bases, there was a span of 4 bases. CDR1 and CDR2 from the germline V gene are SNHLY and FYNNEI. The CDR3 protein is CASSEVSSNQPQHF. CDR3 sequence (DNA): TGTGCCAGCAGTGAAGTTAGTAGCAATCAGCCCCAGCATTTT.

The V call is TRBV10-3, the J call TRBJ2-3; 7 bases agree with TRBD2. There are 13 residues in the CDR3. Germline CDR1 ENHRY, CDR2 SYGVKD. The CDR3 sequence is CALRGEGRDTQYF. The CDR3 DNA is TGTGCTTTACGGGGGGAGGGGCGAGATACGCAGTATTTT.

The V gene is TRBV28, the J gene TRBJ1-2, with 7 bases aligning to TRBD1. Trimming removed 8 bases from V and 2 bases from J; junction bases left unmatched: 17. The germline gives CDR1 MDHEN, CDR2 SYDVKM. This CDR3 is 17 amino acids long. The CDR3 loop is CASGRALPDRENYGYTF. Here the CDR3 DNA reads TGTGCCAGCGGTCGAGCACTTCCCGACAGGGAAAACTATGGCTACACCTTC.

This sequence joins TRBV5-5 and TRBJ1-6; TRBD1 might be the D (6 bases). The germline V gene has CDR1 SGHKS and CDR2 YYEKEE (reference sequence). The CDR3 spans 13 residues. Trimming shortened V by 2 bases and J by 9 bases, and 9 bases separated the two germline ends. This CDR3 is CASSLGGASPLHF. For the CDR3, the DNA is TGTGCCAGCAGCTTAGGGGGAGCTTCACCCCTCCACTTT.

The chain employs TRBV7-2 and TRBJ2-5; TRBD1 agrees at 11 bases. Germline CDR1 SGHTA, CDR2 FQGNSA. Trimming cost V 3 bases and J 5 bases; bases outside gene matches: 8. This CDR3 spans 16 amino acids. The CDR3 spells CASSFLGQGEMETQYF. CDR3 nucleotide sequence: TGTGCCAGCAGCTTCTTGGGACAGGGGGAAATGGAGACCCAGTACTTC. Using reference TRBV7-2 and TRBJ2-5 for the parts outside the CDR3, the full variable domain is GAGVSQSPSNKVTEKGKDVELRCDPISGHTALYWYRQSLGQGLEFLIYFQGNSAPDKSGLPSDRFSAERTGGSVSTLTIQRTQQEDSAVYLCASSFLGQGEMETQYFGPGTRLLVL.

The sample holds one count of this clone. V is TRBV19 and J is TRBJ2-1, with D perhaps TRBD1 (6 bases). The CDR3 is made up of 12 amino acids. Germline V lookup: CDR1 LNHDA, CDR2 SQIVND (reference sequence). V was pared by 6 bases and J by 12 bases, with 15 bases between. As DNA, the CDR3 is TGTGCCAGTAGCGCAGGGGCCCATGGGCAGTTCTTC. Encoded protein: CASSAGAHGQFF.

J is TRBJ2-1 and V is TRBV5-4; TRBD1 matches 12 bases. V shed 4 bases, J shed 12 bases, and the junction held 11 bases outside the gene matches. CDR1 SGHNT and CDR2 YYREEE come from the germline V gene (reference sequence). The CDR3 runs to 15 residues. CDR3 amino acids: CASSARDRGRFWQFF. The CDR3 DNA reads TGTGCCAGCAGCGCCCGGGACAGGGGGCGGTTTTGGCAGTTCTTC.

The chain has TRBV18 and TRBJ1-2; the D is unclear. The V end lost 2 bases, the J end lost 4 bases, and 11 bases lay between the germline ends. The length of the CDR3 is 14 residues. The germline CDR1 and CDR2 sequences are KGHSH and LQKENI. CDR3 sequence: CASSPASEAYGYTF. CDR3 nucleotide sequence: TGTGCCAGCTCACCAGCCAGCGAAGCCTATGGCTACACCTTC.

A word on this clone: Additional DNA sequences in this sample encode the identical CDR3. The DNA of the CDR3 is TGTGCCAGCTCACCCGGGACGGACAGCTACGAGCAGTACTTC. Protein: CASSPGTDSYEQYF. J is TRBJ2-7 and V is TRBV18; D may be TRBD1 (6 bases). The CDR3 consists of 14 residues. Germline V gives CDR1 KGHSH, CDR2 LQKENI. V lost 3 bases and J 3 bases, leaving 12 bases between the germline ends.

The gene calls are TRBV4-2 and TRBJ2-1; possibly TRBD2 for D (5 bases). CDR3 length equals 14 residues. Trimming left V 4 bases short and J 6 bases short, with 13 bases between. Germline CDR1 reads LGHNA; CDR2 reads YNFKEQ. The CDR3 coding sequence is TGTGCCAGCAGCCCCGGATCTAGCCCCAATGAGCAGTTCTTC. Protein product: CASSPGSSPNEQFF.

This chain joins TRBV9 and TRBJ2-3, with TRBD1 matching over 8 bases. V trimming: 3 bases; J trimming: 7 bases; junction bases outside the gene matches: 10. This CDR3 spans 15 amino acids. Germline CDR1 reads SGDLS; CDR2 reads YYNGEE. Here the CDR3 reads CASSGGDRNPNTQYF. In DNA, the CDR3 is TGTGCCAGCAGCGGGGGGGACAGGAACCCGAATACGCAGTATTTT.